Shown below are 15 T cell receptor beta chains from a single sample sequenced in a study of T-cell memory formation after mild COVID-19. TCRdb re-derived calls from the 5' RACE reads in MiXCR, one entry per CDR3 protein. The top ten clones hold 20% to 25% of a sample with a few hundred thousand distinct CDR3 sequences, 15% to 20% of them seen once. Sequencing was carried out using PBMCs or a T cell subset sorted from them (not recorded which). The receptors derive from a man between 18 and 35 years old who had mild COVID-19 (a few samples of this study predate the infection). Cell type and time point are not known.

A word on this clonotype: A junction end diverges from the germline sequence, so it may reflect a read error. V and J are TRBV7-7 and TRBJ2-2, with D possibly matching TRBD1 (5 bases). This CDR3 is built from 17 residues. Germline CDR1 reads SSHAT; CDR2 reads FNYEAQ (reference sequence). This CDR3 reads CASSQPQGGENTGELFF. DNA for the CDR3: TGTGCTAGCAGCCAGCCGCAGGGTGGGGAGAACACCGGGGAGCTGTTTTTT.

This clonotype was seen a handful of times. The J gene is TRBJ2-7, the V gene TRBV27; tentative D call: TRBD2 (5 bases). V was pared by 3 bases and J by 4 bases, with 10 bases between. The germline CDR1 and CDR2 sequences are MNHEY and SMNVEV (reference sequence). The CDR3 totals 13 residues. The CDR3 sequence is CASSLEVGYEQYF. CDR3 bases: TGTGCCAGCAGTTTGGAGGTGGGGTACGAGCAGTACTTC.

The V and J genes are TRBV12-5 and TRBJ1-5; D is ambiguous. Germline CDR1 and CDR2: LGHNT and FRNRAP. The CDR3 is made up of 12 amino acids. Between the trimmed V and J ends, which lost 7 bases and 7 bases, there was a span of 11 bases. Here the CDR3 DNA reads TGTGCTAGTGCTCACCTAGGGCAGCCCCAGCATTTT. Translated: CASAHLGQPQHF.

This chain links TRBV24-1 with TRBJ1-1; D gene unclear. The CDR3 is 12 residues long. V was trimmed by 4 bases and J by 1 base, leaving 3 bases between them. Germline loops: CDR1 KGHDR, CDR2 SFDVKD. CDR3 nucleotides: TGTGCCACCAGTGACGGGAACACTGAAGCTTTCTTT. It specifies CATSDGNTEAFF.

This chain joins TRBV7-2 and TRBJ1-3; D unresolved. The CDR3 is 12 residues long. Per germline, CDR1 SGHTA and CDR2 FQGNSA. The V end was cut by 1 base, the J end by 5 bases, with 3 bases between. CDR3 in DNA: TGTGCCAGCAGCTTAGACCGAAACACCATATATTTT. Translating gives CASSLDRNTIYF.

The chain has TRBV29-1 and TRBJ2-5, with D possibly being TRBD2 (5 bases). Germline V lookup: CDR1 SQVTM, CDR2 ANQGSEA. This CDR3 is built from 13 residues. V was pared by 0 bases and J by 4 bases, with 9 bases between. The DNA of the CDR3 is TGCAGCGTTGAAGAAGGGAGACGAGAGACCCAGTACTTC. Translating it yields CSVEEGRRETQYF.

This clonotype has more than one count but fewer than ten. This chain links TRBV5-6 with TRBJ2-3; D is ambiguous. Germline V lookup: CDR1 SGHDT, CDR2 YYEEEE. Trimming removed 0 bases from V and 4 bases from J, with 6 bases in between. CDR3 length: 13 residues. In DNA form, the CDR3 reads TGTGCCAGCAGCTTGGGGATCTCAGATACGCAGTATTTT. Its protein is CASSLGISDTQYF.

This clonotype was detected ten times or more. V gene TRBV7-9 combines with J gene TRBJ2-7, with a weak D call TRBD2 (6 bases). The CDR3 is 15 residues long. Germline V gene sequence: CDR1 SEHNR, CDR2 FQNEAQ (reference sequence). The V gene lost 1 base and the J gene lost 2 bases, with 12 bases spanning the gap. CDR3 amino acids: CASSLGASVTYEQYF. CDR3 bases: TGTGCCAGCAGCTTAGGGGCTAGCGTCACCTACGAGCAGTACTTC.

The chain combines TRBV7-6 with TRBJ2-5; tentatively, D is TRBD1 (5 bases). Germline V CDR1 and CDR2: SGHVS, FNYEAQ. The V gene lost 1 base and the J gene lost 4 bases, with 13 bases spanning the gap. The CDR3 length is 15 residues. CDR3 sequence: CASSLVARGRETQYF. In nucleotides, the CDR3 is TGTGCCAGCAGCTTAGTGGCAAGGGGTAGAGAGACCCAGTACTTC.

This clonotype has at least ten counts. V usage is TRBV12-3 or TRBV12-4 and J usage is TRBJ2-1; tentatively, D is TRBD1 (5 bases). The CDR3 is 13 residues long. The germline V and J ends were trimmed by 8 bases and 3 bases, with 11 bases remaining between them. CDR3 sequence reads: CASHQGDYNEQFF. CDR3 DNA: TGTGCCAGCCACCAAGGGGACTACAATGAGCAGTTCTTC.

The chain couples TRBV19 to TRBJ1-1; maybe TRBD1 (6 bases). The CDR3 sequence is 15 residues long. V lost 1 base, J lost 3 bases, and 12 bases lay in between. Germline loops: CDR1 LNHDA, CDR2 SQIVND (reference sequence). For the CDR3, the DNA is TGTGCCAGTAGTATAGTAACAGGGACGGACACTGAAGCTTTCTTT. Encoded protein: CASSIVTGTDTEAFF.

In its sample, this clonotype was seen a few times. The chain joins TRBV28 to TRBJ2-1, with TRBD1 as a possible D gene (6 bases). This CDR3 contains 14 residues. The V gene's germline CDR1 is MDHEN and CDR2 SYDVKM. The V end was cut by 6 bases, the J end by 4 bases, with 13 bases between. CDR3 sequence: CASRRTVGYNEQFF. Written as DNA, the CDR3 is TGTGCCAGCAGAAGGACAGTCGGGTACAATGAGCAGTTCTTC.

CDR3 DNA sequence: TGTGCCAGAACCTCGGACAGGGGCTACAATGAGCAGTTCTTC. It codes for CARTSDRGYNEQFF. The rearrangement uses TRBV2 and TRBJ2-1; TRBD1 matches at 9 bases. Germline loops: CDR1 SNHLY, CDR2 FYNNEI. The V gene end was trimmed by 9 bases and the J gene end by 3 bases; junction bases not matched to a gene: 6. This CDR3 has 14 amino acids.

The sample holds a few counts of this clonotype. The chain employs TRBV18 and TRBJ1-1; 9 bases agree with TRBD1. V trimming: 0 bases; J trimming: 4 bases; junction bases outside the gene matches: 21. Germline assignment: CDR1 KGHSH and CDR2 LQKENI. The CDR3 is 21 residues long. In nucleotides, the CDR3 is TGTGCCAGCTCACCACCCGTTCTGATTCCGCCGGGACAGGGAAAGTCCACTGAAGCTTTCTTT. Translation gives CASSPPVLIPPGQGKSTEAFF.

This clonotype was counted only a few times. The chain joins TRBV7-3 to TRBJ1-2; D call uncertain. This CDR3 contains 13 residues. The germline V gene encodes CDR1 SGHTA and CDR2 FQGTGA. The V end was cut by 3 bases, the J end by 7 bases, with 12 bases between. In DNA, the CDR3 is TGTGCCAGCAGCTTCGGGCCTCAAGGTGGCTACACCTTC. It translates to CASSFGPQGGYTF.